What follows are 15 T cell receptor beta chains derived from one specimen sequenced in a study of blood T cells in healthy people across ages. Through a sample-barcoded 5' primer and a J-beta primer mix, a second PCR was run for roughly 6 to 12 cycles. TCRdb re-called the 5' RACE reads with MiXCR, one entry per CDR3 protein. The sample records about 1.4 million distinct CDR3 sequences, 55% to 75% being singletons. Sequencing was carried out using blood. Receptors were obtained from a man between 18 and 29 years old in good health.

This clonotype was seen just once. The V and J genes are TRBV7-9 and TRBJ1-4, with a possible D match to TRBD1 (5 bases). The V end lost 3 bases, the J end lost 12 bases, and 17 bases lay between the germline ends. Germline loops: CDR1 SEHNR, CDR2 FQNEAQ (reference sequence). This CDR3 is 14 amino acids long. CDR3 sequence: CASSLSVGGTELFF. CDR3 sequence (DNA): TGTGCCAGCAGCTTGTCGGTAGGAGGGACGGAACTGTTTTTT. Full variable domain (missing parts from reference TRBV7-9 and TRBJ1-4): DTGVSQNPRHKITKRGQNVTFRCDPISEHNRLYWYRQTLGQGPEFLTYFQNEAQLEKSRLLSDRFSAERPKGSFSTLEIQRTEQGDSAMYLCASSLSVGGTELFFGSGTQLSVL.

The V and J genes are TRBV20-1 and TRBJ2-4; either TRBD1 or TRBD2 may fit D (5 bases each). Germline CDR1 and CDR2: DFQATT and SNEGSKA (reference sequence). Trimming pared 5 bases from V and 4 bases from J, leaving 18 bases between. The CDR3 length is 15 residues. CDR3 bases: TGCAGTGCTGGAAATATTGGGACGGAGAAAAACATTCAGTACTTC. Protein: CSAGNIGTEKNIQYF.

The J gene is TRBJ2-1, the V gene TRBV27; D may be TRBD1 (6 bases). The length of the CDR3 is 16 residues. The V end lost 1 base, the J end lost 7 bases, and 17 bases lay between the germline ends. Per the germline V gene, CDR1 is MNHEY and CDR2 is SMNVEV (reference sequence). CDR3 sequence (DNA): TGTGCCAGCAGTTTATTCGGCAGGGGTGAAAGGAATGAGCAGTTCTTC. Translated, it gives CASSLFGRGERNEQFF.

The V and J genes are TRBV12-3 or TRBV12-4 and TRBJ1-1, with a possible D match to TRBD1 (6 bases). V was clipped by 5 bases and J by 0 bases, with 25 bases between them. The CDR3 is made up of 19 amino acids. The CDR3 bases are TGTGCCAGCAGTAGGGTCAGGGGAAGTGTTCAGGGGTTGAACACTGAAGCTTTCTTT. Protein: CASSRVRGSVQGLNTEAFF.

V gene TRBV27 combines with J gene TRBJ1-1; tentatively, D is TRBD1 (5 bases). CDR3 size: 12 residues. Between the trimmed V and J ends, which lost 6 bases and 7 bases, there was a span of 12 bases. Germline V gives CDR1 MNHEY, CDR2 SMNVEV (reference sequence). CDR3 residues: CASRSSGDEAFF. For the CDR3, the DNA is TGTGCCAGCAGGTCTTCGGGGGATGAAGCTTTCTTT.

This chain joins TRBV20-1 and TRBJ1-5; D gene ambiguous. There are 12 residues in the CDR3. The V end was cut by 5 bases, the J end by 10 bases, with 15 bases between. The germline gives CDR1 DFQATT, CDR2 SNEGSKA (reference sequence). CDR3 nucleotide sequence: TGCAGTGCTCCGGGTTGTAGGCCTCCCCAGCATTTT. Its protein is CSAPGCRPPQHF.

Only a few counts were recorded for this clonotype. J is TRBJ2-7 and V is TRBV20-1; the match to TRBD2 covers 7 bases. V lost 0 bases to trimming and J lost 3 bases; unmatched junction nucleotides: 2. The CDR3 is made up of 13 amino acids. CDR1 is DFQATT, CDR2 SNEGSKA, per germline (reference sequence). CDR3 DNA sequence: TGCAGTGCTAGAGAGGGAGGGGACTACGAGCAGTACTTC. Protein product: CSAREGGDYEQYF.

The rearrangement links TRBV7-9 to TRBJ2-3; D could derive from TRBD1 or TRBD2 (6 bases each). V dropped 6 bases and J dropped 4 bases, with 17 bases sitting between them. The germline gives CDR1 SEHNR, CDR2 FQNEAQ (reference sequence). The CDR3 contains 15 residues. The CDR3: CASRSRTAGSDTQYF. The CDR3 nucleotides are TGTGCCAGCAGATCAAGGACAGCGGGTTCAGATACGCAGTATTTT.

This chain joins TRBV4-1 and TRBJ2-5; tentatively, D is TRBD1 (5 bases). Germline loops: CDR1 MGHRA, CDR2 YSYEKL. The V end was cut by 3 bases, the J end by 5 bases, with 16 bases between. The length of the CDR3 is 15 residues. The CDR3 protein is CASSQLQVPRETQYF. CDR3 nucleotides: TGCGCCAGCAGCCAGCTACAGGTCCCGAGGGAGACCCAGTACTTC.

The J gene is TRBJ2-3, the V gene TRBV7-2, with D uncertain. Between the trimmed V and J ends, which lost 1 base and 3 bases, there was a span of 11 bases. Germline values: CDR1 SGHTA, CDR2 FQGNSA. This CDR3 has 15 residues. CDR3 sequence: CASSLGRSGTDTQYF. In nucleotides, the CDR3 is TGTGCCAGCAGCTTAGGGAGAAGTGGGACAGATACGCAGTATTTT. Drawing the rest from reference TRBV7-2 and TRBJ2-3, the complete variable domain is GAGVSQSPSNKVTEKGKDVELRCDPISGHTALYWYRQSLGQGLEFLIYFQGNSAPDKSGLPSDRFSAERTGGSVSTLTIQRTQQEDSAVYLCASSLGRSGTDTQYFGPGTRLTVL.

Turning to this clonotype: A much larger clone differs from this one at a single base, so this may be a read error. The V and J genes are TRBV3-1 and TRBJ2-1; perhaps TRBD2 as D (6 bases). There are 15 residues in the CDR3. CDR1 is LGHDT and CDR2 is YNNKEL in the germline V gene (reference sequence). With 0 bases removed from V and 0 bases from J, the gap between germline ends came to 6 bases. The CDR3 DNA follows: TGTGCCAGCAGCCAAGAGACTAGCTCCTACAATGAGCAGTTCTTC. Protein product: CASSQETSSYNEQFF.

The chain has TRBV7-9 and TRBJ2-7; 7 nucleotides line up with TRBD1. With V trimmed by 7 bases and J by 5 bases, 14 bases remained unmatched. Germline V gene sequence: CDR1 SEHNR, CDR2 FQNEAQ (reference sequence). The CDR3 covers 15 residues. The CDR3 nucleotides are TGTGCCAGCAACAAAGGATCGACAGGGCCCCACGAGCAGTACTTC. This translates into CASNKGSTGPHEQYF.

On this clonotype itself: Its ends do not fully match the called genes, so a read error is possible. The CDR3 here is CSLERVNYGYTF. The CDR3 bases are TGCAGCCTTGAACGAGTTAACTATGGCTACACCTTC. This chain joins TRBV29-1 and TRBJ1-2, with D unresolved. Germline V gives CDR1 SQVTM, CDR2 ANQGSEA. This CDR3 is 12 amino acids long. Complete variable domain (other parts from reference TRBV29-1 and TRBJ1-2): SAVISQKPSRDICQRGTSLTIQCQVDSQVTMMFWYRQQPGQSLTLIATANQGSEATYESGFVIDKFPISRPNLTFSTLTVSNMSPEDSSIYLCSLERVNYGYTFGSGTRLTVV.

V usage is TRBV20-1 and J usage is TRBJ2-3; tentative D call: TRBD1 (5 bases). Germline values: CDR1 DFQATT, CDR2 SNEGSKA (reference sequence). The germline V and J ends were trimmed by 4 bases and 8 bases, with 10 bases remaining between them. The CDR3 extends over 11 amino acids. This CDR3 reads CSATEGVTQYF. CDR3 in DNA: TGCAGTGCTACAGAAGGGGTTACGCAGTATTTT.

The chain has TRBV7-9 and TRBJ2-7; 11 nucleotides match TRBD2. V gave up 4 bases and J gave up 3 bases; unmatched junction bases: 8. CDR1 and CDR2 from the germline V gene are SEHNR and FQNEAQ (reference sequence). The CDR3 has 16 residues. The CDR3 sequence is CASSSTSGEDIYEQYF. In nucleotides, the CDR3 is TGTGCCAGCAGCTCGACTAGCGGGGAAGATATCTACGAGCAGTACTTC.